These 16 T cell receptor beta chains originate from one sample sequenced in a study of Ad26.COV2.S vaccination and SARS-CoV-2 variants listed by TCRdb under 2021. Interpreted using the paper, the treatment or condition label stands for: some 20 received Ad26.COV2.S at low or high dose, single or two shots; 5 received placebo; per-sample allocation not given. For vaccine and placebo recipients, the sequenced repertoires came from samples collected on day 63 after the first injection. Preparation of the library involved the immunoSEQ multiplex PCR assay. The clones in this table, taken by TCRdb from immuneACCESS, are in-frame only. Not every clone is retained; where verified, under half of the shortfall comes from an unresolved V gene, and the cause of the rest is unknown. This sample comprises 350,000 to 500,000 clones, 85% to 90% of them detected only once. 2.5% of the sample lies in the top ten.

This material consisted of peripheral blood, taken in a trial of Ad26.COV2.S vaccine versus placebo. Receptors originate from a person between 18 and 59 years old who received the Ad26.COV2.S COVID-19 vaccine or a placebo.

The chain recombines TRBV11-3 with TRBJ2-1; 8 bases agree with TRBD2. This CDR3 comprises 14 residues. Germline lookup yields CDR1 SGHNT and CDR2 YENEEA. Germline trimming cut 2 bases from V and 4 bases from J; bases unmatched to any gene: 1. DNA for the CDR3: TGTGCCAGCAGCTTAAGCGGGGGATACAATGAGCAGTTCTTC. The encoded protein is CASSLSGGYNEQFF.

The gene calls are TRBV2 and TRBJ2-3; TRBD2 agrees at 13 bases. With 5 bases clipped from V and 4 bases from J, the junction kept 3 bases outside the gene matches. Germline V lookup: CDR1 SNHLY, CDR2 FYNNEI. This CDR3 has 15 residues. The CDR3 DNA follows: TGTGCCAGCAGTAGACTAGCGGGGGGACCAGATACGCAGTATTTT. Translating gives CASSRLAGGPDTQYF. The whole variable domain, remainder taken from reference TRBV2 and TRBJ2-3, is EPEVTQTPSHQVTQMGQEVILRCVPISNHLYFYWYRQILGQKVEFLVSFYNNEISEKSEIFDDQFSVERPDGSNFTLKIRSTKLEDSAMYFCASSRLAGGPDTQYFGPGTRLTVL.

The DNA of the CDR3 is TGCAGCGTTGCTAGACAGTTAGGAGAGACCCAGTACTTC. This codes for CSVARQLGETQYF. The chain couples TRBV29-1 to TRBJ2-5, with a tentative D call TRBD1 (5 bases). Germline CDR1 is SQVTM and CDR2 is ANQGSEA. The V and J ends lost 4 bases and 4 bases respectively, with 13 bases between them. This CDR3 spans 13 amino acids.

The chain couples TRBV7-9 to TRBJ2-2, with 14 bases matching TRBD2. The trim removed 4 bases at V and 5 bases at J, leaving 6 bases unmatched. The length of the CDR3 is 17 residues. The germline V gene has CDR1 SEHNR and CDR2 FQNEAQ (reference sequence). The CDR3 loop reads CASSSGLAGDGTGELFF. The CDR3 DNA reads TGTGCCAGCAGCTCGGGACTAGCGGGAGACGGGACCGGGGAGCTGTTTTTT. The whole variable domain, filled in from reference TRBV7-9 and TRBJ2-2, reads DTGVSQNPRHKITKRGQNVTFRCDPISEHNRLYWYRQTLGQGPEFLTYFQNEAQLEKSRLLSDRFSAERPKGSFSTLEIQRTEQGDSAMYLCASSSGLAGDGTGELFFGEGSRLTVL.

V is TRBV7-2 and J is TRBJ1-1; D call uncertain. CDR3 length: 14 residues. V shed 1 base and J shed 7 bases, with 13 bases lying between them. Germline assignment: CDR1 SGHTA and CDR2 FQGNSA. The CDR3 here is CASSLVLGGGEAFF. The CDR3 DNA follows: TGTGCCAGCAGCTTAGTTCTGGGCGGTGGTGAAGCTTTCTTT.

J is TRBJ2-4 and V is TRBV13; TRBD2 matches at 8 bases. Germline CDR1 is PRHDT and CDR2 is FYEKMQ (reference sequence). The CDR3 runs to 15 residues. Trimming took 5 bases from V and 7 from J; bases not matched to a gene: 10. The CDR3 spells CASSHTGGMENIQYF. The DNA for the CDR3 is TGTGCCAGCAGCCACACGGGGGGGATGGAGAACATTCAGTACTTC.

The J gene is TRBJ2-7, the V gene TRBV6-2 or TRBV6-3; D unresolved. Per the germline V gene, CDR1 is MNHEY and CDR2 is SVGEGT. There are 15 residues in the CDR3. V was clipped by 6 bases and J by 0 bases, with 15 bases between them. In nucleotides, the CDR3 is TGTGCCAGCAGCCGTGCCGGCAGTCTCTCCTACGAGCAGTACTTC. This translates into CASSRAGSLSYEQYF.

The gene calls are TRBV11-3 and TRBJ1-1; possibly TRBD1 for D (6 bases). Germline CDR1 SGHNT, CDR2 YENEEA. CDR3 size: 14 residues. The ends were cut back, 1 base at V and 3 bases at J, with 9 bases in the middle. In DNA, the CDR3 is TGTGCCAGCAGCTTAGCGGGGGGCTACACTGAAGCTTTCTTT. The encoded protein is CASSLAGGYTEAFF. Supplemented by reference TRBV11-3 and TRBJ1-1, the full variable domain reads EAGVVQSPRYKIIEKKQPVAFWCNPISGHNTLYWYLQNLGQGPELLIRYENEEAVDDSQLPKDRFSAERLKGVDSTLKIQPAELGDSAVYLCASSLAGGYTEAFFGQGTRLTVV.

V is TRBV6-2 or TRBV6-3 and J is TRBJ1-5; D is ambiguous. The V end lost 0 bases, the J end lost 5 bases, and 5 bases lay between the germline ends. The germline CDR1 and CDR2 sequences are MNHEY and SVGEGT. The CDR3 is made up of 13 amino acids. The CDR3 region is CASSYSGDQPQHF. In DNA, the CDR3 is TGTGCCAGCAGTTACTCAGGAGATCAGCCCCAGCATTTT.

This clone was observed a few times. In DNA, the CDR3 is TGTGCCAGCAGCTTTAGGAGAAATTCACCCCTCCACTTT. Translated: CASSFRRNSPLHF. This chain connects TRBV5-4 to TRBJ1-6; D is undetermined. Germline V gene lookup returns CDR1 SGHNT and CDR2 YYREEE (reference sequence). The V and J ends lost 2 bases and 7 bases respectively, with 7 bases between them. The CDR3 is 13 residues long.

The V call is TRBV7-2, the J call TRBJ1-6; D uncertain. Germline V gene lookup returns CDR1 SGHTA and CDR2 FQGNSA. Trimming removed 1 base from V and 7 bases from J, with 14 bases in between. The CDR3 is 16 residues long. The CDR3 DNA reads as TGTGCCAGCAGCTTAGAATGGTCGCAGCTGAATTCACCCCTCCACTTT. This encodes CASSLEWSQLNSPLHF.

The CDR3 DNA reads TGTGCCAGCAGCCCAATTCGGACAGGGGGCACAGATACGCAGTATTTT. Protein sequence: CASSPIRTGGTDTQYF. The chain links TRBV14 to TRBJ2-3; the match to TRBD1 covers 9 bases. Germline V gives CDR1 SGHDN, CDR2 FVKESK. The CDR3 loop spans 16 amino acids. Trimming at V came to 4 bases and at J to 1 base, leaving 6 bases not matched to a gene.

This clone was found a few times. In nucleotides, the CDR3 is TGCGCCAGCAGCTTGGGGCAGCCAGTCTATGGCTACACCTTC. It encodes CASSLGQPVYGYTF. This chain uses TRBV5-1 with TRBJ1-2; D unclear. There are 14 residues in the CDR3. Germline CDR1 SGHRS, CDR2 YFSETQ. The V end lost 0 bases, the J end lost 4 bases, and 10 bases lay between the germline ends.

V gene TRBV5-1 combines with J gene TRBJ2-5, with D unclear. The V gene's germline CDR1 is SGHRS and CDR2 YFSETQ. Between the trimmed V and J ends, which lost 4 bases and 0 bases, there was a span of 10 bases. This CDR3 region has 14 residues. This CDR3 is CASSRRRYQETQYF. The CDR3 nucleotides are TGCGCCAGCAGCCGGCGACGGTACCAAGAGACCCAGTACTTC.

The CDR3 loop is CASSLVVRQIYEQYF. For the CDR3, the DNA is TGTGCCAGCAGCTTAGTCGTAAGACAGATCTACGAGCAGTACTTC. V and J are TRBV7-2 and TRBJ2-7; weak D call: TRBD1 (5 bases). The CDR3 totals 15 residues. The V gene's germline CDR1 is SGHTA and CDR2 FQGNSA. V lost 1 base, J lost 3 bases, and 13 bases lay in between.

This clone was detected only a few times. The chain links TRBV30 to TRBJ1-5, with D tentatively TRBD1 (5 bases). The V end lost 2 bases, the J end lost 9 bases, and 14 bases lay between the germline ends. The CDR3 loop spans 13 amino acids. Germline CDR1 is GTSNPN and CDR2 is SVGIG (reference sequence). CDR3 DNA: TGTGCCTGGAGTATAAGGGACGGGGGGCCCCAGCATTTT. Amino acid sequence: CAWSIRDGGPQHF.